The 18 T cell receptor beta chains below come from one sample, sequenced in a study of shared clonotypes between healthy human individuals. Libraries were prepared by immunoSEQ multiplex PCR; TCRdb keeps only in-frame clonotypes and omits some of them. The sample lists hundreds of thousands of clones; roughly 79% were seen once. Material for sequencing was PBMCs. The receptor set was obtained from a woman in her 40s in good health. Some clones in this sample may be carry-over from other donors' samples.

V and J are TRBV7-2 and TRBJ1-5, with D unclear. Germline loops: CDR1 SGHTA, CDR2 FQGNSA. The CDR3 loop spans 15 amino acids. Trimming stripped 3 bases from V and 3 bases from J, with 12 bases between. The DNA for the CDR3 is TGTGCCAGCAGCTTCCAGCCGAACCCCAATCAGCCCCAGCATTTT. Translating gives CASSFQPNPNQPQHF.

In its sample, this clone was seen once. The likely explanation is a read error, given a far larger clone one base away. Other nucleotide sequences in the sample specify the same CDR3. The chain links TRBV28 to TRBJ2-1; 10 nucleotides line up with TRBD1. This CDR3 is 16 amino acids long. Per germline, CDR1 MDHEN and CDR2 SYDVKM. V lost 6 bases to trimming and J lost 9 bases; unmatched junction nucleotides: 14. In DNA, the CDR3 is TGTGCCAGCAGGTGGACAGGGGGTTATTCGTCGGCTGAGCAGTTCTTC. Translation gives CASRWTGGYSSAEQFF. Full variable domain (outside the CDR3, taken from reference TRBV28 and TRBJ2-1): DVKVTQSSRYLVKRTGEKVFLECVQDMDHENMFWYRQDPGLGLRLIYFSYDVKMKEKGDIPEGYSVSREKKERFSLILESASTNQTSMYLCASRWTGGYSSAEQFFGPGTRLTVL.

This clone was recorded only once. V usage is TRBV7-7 and J usage is TRBJ1-2; D not resolved. With 0 bases removed from V and 0 bases from J, the gap between germline ends came to 5 bases. Per the germline V gene, CDR1 is SSHAT and CDR2 is FNYEAQ (reference sequence). The CDR3 is 14 residues long. CDR3 sequence: CASSLAASNYGYTF. The CDR3, as DNA: TGTGCCAGCAGCTTAGCAGCCTCTAACTATGGCTACACCTTC.

This clone showed up just a few times. A clone one base away is much larger, so this may be a read error. The chain combines TRBV10-3 with TRBJ2-3; no reliable D call. The germline V gene encodes CDR1 ENHRY and CDR2 SYGVKD. The CDR3 covers 10 residues. Trimming shortened V by 10 bases and J by 8 bases, and 10 bases separated the two germline ends. CDR3: CATGTRTQYF. CDR3 in DNA: TGTGCCACCGGTACACGTACGCAGTATTTT.

CDR3 DNA: TGTGCCAGTAGTATAGCTCAGGACGCACCCTACGAGCAGTACTTC. Its protein is CASSIAQDAPYEQYF. This chain joins TRBV19 and TRBJ2-7, with D hard to call. The CDR3 totals 15 residues. Germline values: CDR1 LNHDA, CDR2 SQIVND (reference sequence). Trimming stripped 1 base from V and 2 bases from J, with 12 bases between.

The gene calls are TRBV5-6 and TRBJ2-5; D gene unclear. CDR1 and CDR2 (germline): SGHDT, YYEEEE. Trimming took off 5 bases at V and 0 bases at J, with 8 bases between the two ends. The CDR3 covers 13 residues. Here the CDR3 reads CASRYLNQETQYF. CDR3 coding DNA: TGTGCCAGCAGATATCTAAACCAAGAGACCCAGTACTTC.

Concerning this clone itself: This sample also contains other DNA sequences that code for the same CDR3. The chain carries TRBV27 and TRBJ1-5, with TRBD1 matching 8 bases. This CDR3 is built from 14 residues. V trimming: 2 bases; J trimming: 5 bases; junction bases outside the gene matches: 2. From germline, CDR1 is MNHEY and CDR2 SMNVEV (reference sequence). The CDR3 reads CASSLGQGYQPQHF. CDR3 coding DNA: TGTGCCAGCAGTTTAGGACAGGGCTATCAGCCCCAGCATTTT.

As regards this clone: A read error is possible here, since a much larger clone lies one base away. This chain connects TRBV30 to TRBJ1-5; D is undetermined. The CDR3 has 16 residues. The V end lost 0 bases, the J end lost 3 bases, and 15 bases lay between the germline ends. Germline CDR1 GTSNPN, CDR2 SVGIG (reference sequence). As DNA, the CDR3 is TGTGCCTGGAGTGTACAGTCCTGTACCTACAATCAGCCCCAGCATTTT. It codes for CAWSVQSCTYNQPQHF.

Only a few counts were recorded for this clone. The CDR3 DNA follows: TGTGCCACCAGCAGCGACAGGGTCGAGACAGATACGCAGTATTTT. Amino acid sequence: CATSSDRVETDTQYF. The chain carries TRBV15 and TRBJ2-3; 7 bases map to TRBD1. This CDR3 is built from 15 residues. Germline CDR1 LNHNV, CDR2 YYDKDF (reference sequence). V lost 3 bases to trimming and J lost 3 bases; unmatched junction nucleotides: 6.

This rearrangement joins TRBV30 to TRBJ1-4; 9 bases align to TRBD1. Trimming cost V 3 bases and J 7 bases; bases outside gene matches: 9. Looked up from germline, CDR1 is GTSNPN and CDR2 is SVGIG (reference sequence). CDR3 length equals 15 residues. The DNA of the CDR3 is TGTGCCTGGAGGGTAATACAGGGGGCGGGTGAAAAACTGTTTTTT. Translation: CAWRVIQGAGEKLFF.

V usage is TRBV18 and J usage is TRBJ2-7; TRBD2 agrees at 11 bases. V gave up 0 bases and J gave up 2 bases; unmatched junction bases: 15. The CDR3 extends over 20 amino acids. The germline V gene encodes CDR1 KGHSH and CDR2 LQKENI. CDR3 in DNA: TGTGCCAGCTCACCACCTACTTCCGGTGTAGCGGGAGGGCCGGCCTACGAGCAGTACTTC. This gives the protein CASSPPTSGVAGGPAYEQYF.

V gene TRBV2 combines with J gene TRBJ1-2; D not resolved. The CDR3 has 13 amino acids. Trimming took off 6 bases at V and 2 bases at J, with 10 bases between the two ends. Looked up from germline, CDR1 is SNHLY and CDR2 is FYNNEI. The CDR3 DNA reads as TGTGCCAGCAGGACGGGCCGGAACTATGGCTACACCTTC. Residues: CASRTGRNYGYTF.

As concerns this clone: With only one base between it and a far larger clone, this is likely a read error. This rearrangement joins TRBV30 to TRBJ1-3; 7 bases are shared with TRBD1. Per the germline V gene, CDR1 is GTSNPN and CDR2 is SVGIG (reference sequence). The CDR3 has 13 amino acids. Written as DNA, the CDR3 is TGTGCCTTAGACAGGGCCTCTGGAAACGCCATATATTTT. It specifies CALDRASGNAIYF.

The chain is built from TRBV6-1 and TRBJ1-2; TRBD1 is a possible D gene (6 bases). Trimming took off 4 bases at V and 2 bases at J, with 11 bases between the two ends. Germline CDR1 is MNHNS and CDR2 is SASEGT. The CDR3 length is 14 residues. This CDR3 reads CASSVGGTNYGYTF. The CDR3 nucleotides read TGTGCCAGCAGTGTAGGAGGGACAAACTATGGCTACACCTTC.

A note on this clone: This clone may be a read error of a much larger clone one base away. Other nucleotide sequences from this sample produce the same CDR3. The chain combines TRBV30 with TRBJ1-2, with TRBD1 identical over 12 bases. The CDR3 is 16 amino acids. CDR1 is GTSNPN and CDR2 is SVGIG in the germline V gene (reference sequence). The CDR3 sequence is CAWSAGQGAPIYGYTF. The CDR3 region has the DNA TGTGCCTGGAGTGCGGGACAGGGGGCTCCTATCTATGGTTACACCTTC.

The chain couples TRBV7-3 to TRBJ2-1; tentative D call: TRBD2 (5 bases). Germline CDR1 SGHTA, CDR2 FQGTGA. The ends were cut back, 3 bases at V and 6 bases at J, with 9 bases in the middle. The CDR3 is 13 residues long. The CDR3 region has the DNA TGTGCCAGCAGCTTGGCACTAGGCAATGAGCAGTTCTTC. This translates into CASSLALGNEQFF.

The V and J genes are TRBV7-8 and TRBJ2-1, with D maybe TRBD2 (6 bases). The germline gives CDR1 SGHVS, CDR2 FQNEAQ. V was trimmed by 3 bases and J by 15 bases, leaving 18 bases between them. The CDR3 covers 13 residues. The CDR3 here is CASSFDTGDQAFF. Here the CDR3 DNA reads TGTGCCAGCAGCTTCGACACGGGGGATCAGGCGTTCTTC.

This clone has just a few counts. This chain links TRBV27 with TRBJ2-2, with 11 bases fitting TRBD1. Per the germline V gene, CDR1 is MNHEY and CDR2 is SMNVEV (reference sequence). V shed 6 bases and J 7 bases; nucleotides not matched to a gene: 7. This CDR3 region has 15 residues. CDR3 in amino acids: CASSRDRGFNGELFF. In nucleotides, the CDR3 is TGTGCCAGCAGCCGGGACAGGGGGTTTAACGGGGAGCTGTTTTTT.